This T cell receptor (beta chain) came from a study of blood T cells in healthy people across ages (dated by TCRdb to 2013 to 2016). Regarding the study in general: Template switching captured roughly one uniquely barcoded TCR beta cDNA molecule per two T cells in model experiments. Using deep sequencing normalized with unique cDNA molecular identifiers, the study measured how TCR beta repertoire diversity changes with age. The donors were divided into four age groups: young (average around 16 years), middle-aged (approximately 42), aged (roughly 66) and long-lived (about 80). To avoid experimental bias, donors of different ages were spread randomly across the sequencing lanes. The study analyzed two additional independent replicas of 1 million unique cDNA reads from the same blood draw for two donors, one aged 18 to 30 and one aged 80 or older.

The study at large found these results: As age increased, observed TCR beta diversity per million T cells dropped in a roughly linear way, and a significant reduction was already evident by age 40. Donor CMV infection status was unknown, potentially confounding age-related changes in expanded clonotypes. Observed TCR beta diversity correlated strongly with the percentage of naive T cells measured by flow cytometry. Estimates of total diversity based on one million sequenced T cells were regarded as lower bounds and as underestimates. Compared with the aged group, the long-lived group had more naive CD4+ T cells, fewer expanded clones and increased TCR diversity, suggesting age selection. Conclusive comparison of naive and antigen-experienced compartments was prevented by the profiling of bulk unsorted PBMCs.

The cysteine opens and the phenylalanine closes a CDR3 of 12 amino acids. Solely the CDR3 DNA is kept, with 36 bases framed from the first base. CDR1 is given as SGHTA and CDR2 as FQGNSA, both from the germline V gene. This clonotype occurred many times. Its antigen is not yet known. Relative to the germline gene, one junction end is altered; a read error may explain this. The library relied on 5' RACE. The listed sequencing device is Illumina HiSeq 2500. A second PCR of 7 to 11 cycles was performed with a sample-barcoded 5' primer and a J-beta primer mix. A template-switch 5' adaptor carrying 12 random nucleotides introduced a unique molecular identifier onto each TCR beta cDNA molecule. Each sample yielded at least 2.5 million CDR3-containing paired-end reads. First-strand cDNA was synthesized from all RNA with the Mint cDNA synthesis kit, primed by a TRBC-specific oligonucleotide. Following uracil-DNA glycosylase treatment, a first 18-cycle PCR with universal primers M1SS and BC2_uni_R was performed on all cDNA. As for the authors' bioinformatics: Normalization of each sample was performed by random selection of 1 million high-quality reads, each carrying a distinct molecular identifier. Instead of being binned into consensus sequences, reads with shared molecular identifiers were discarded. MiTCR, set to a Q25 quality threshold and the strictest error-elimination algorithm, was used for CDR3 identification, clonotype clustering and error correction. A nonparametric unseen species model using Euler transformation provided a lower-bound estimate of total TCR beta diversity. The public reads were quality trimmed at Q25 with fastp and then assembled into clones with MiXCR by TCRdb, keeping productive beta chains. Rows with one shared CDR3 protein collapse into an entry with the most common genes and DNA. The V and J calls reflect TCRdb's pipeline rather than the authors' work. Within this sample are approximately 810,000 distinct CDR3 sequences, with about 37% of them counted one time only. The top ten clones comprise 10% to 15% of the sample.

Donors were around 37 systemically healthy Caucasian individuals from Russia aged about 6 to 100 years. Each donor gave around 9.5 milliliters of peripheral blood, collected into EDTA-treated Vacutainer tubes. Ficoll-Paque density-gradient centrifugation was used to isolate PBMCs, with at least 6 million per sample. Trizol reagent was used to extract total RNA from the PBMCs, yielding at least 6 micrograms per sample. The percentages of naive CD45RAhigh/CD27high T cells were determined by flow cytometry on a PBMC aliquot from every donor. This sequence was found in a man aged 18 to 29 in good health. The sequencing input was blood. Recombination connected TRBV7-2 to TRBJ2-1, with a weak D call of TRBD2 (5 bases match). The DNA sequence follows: TGCGCCAGCAGCCTAGCTGGACGAGAGCAGTTCTTC. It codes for CASSLAGREQFF.